The rows below give T cell receptor beta chains drawn from one sample of a study of blood T cell repertoires in COVID-19. TCRdb keeps only in-frame clones here, not all; method: immunoSEQ multiplex PCR. Among about 90,000 clones listed, about three quarters were seen once. Sequenced sample: peripheral blood. The receptors derive from a man in his 70s with acute or convalescent COVID-19. Both conserved end residues are part of each CDR3. The D gene is left open where the match is weak. Some rows have no size entry. The others give once, few or many, or a class for an expanded clone.

D,J,size,V,DNA,CDR3
TRBD2,TRBJ2-1,once,TRBV9,TGTGCCAGCAGCCCCCACGGAGGGGGACTAGCGGGTGGTGAGCAGTTCTTC,CASSPHGGGLAGGEQFF
TRBD1,TRBJ2-5,NA,TRBV25-1,TGTGCCAGCAGTGGGGGAGGACAGGGCCCTCAGAGCCGGTACTTC,CASSGGGQGPQSRYF
NA,TRBJ1-2,NA,TRBV7-2,TGTGCCAGCAGCTTAGCGATTGACACGTACCCCGGCTACACCTTC,CASSLAIDTYPGYTF
TRBD1,TRBJ2-1,NA,TRBV24-1,TGTGCCACCAGTGGTGGACAGGGTCCGTGGAACAATGAGCAGTTCTTC,CATSGGQGPWNNEQFF
TRBD2,TRBJ2-2,once,TRBV3-1/TRBV3-2,TGTGCCAGCAGTCTAGCGGTTTTAAACACCGGGGAGCTGTTTTTT,CASSLAVLNTGELFF
NA,TRBJ1-4,NA,TRBV10-3,TGTGCCATCAGTGAGTCTTATTCGGCAGGTGATGAAAAACTGTTTTTT,CAISESYSAGDEKLFF
TRBD1,TRBJ2-5,NA,TRBV29-1,TGCAGCGTTAAGGGAGAGATCATTTGGGACAGGGGGATGCGAGAGACCCAGTACTTC,CSVKGEIIWDRGMRETQYF
NA,TRBJ1-2,many,TRBV7-9,TGTGCCAGCAGCCAGGTACCGCGGGCTGACTATGGCTACACCTTC,CASSQVPRADYGYTF
TRBD2,TRBJ2-5,NA,TRBV5-4,TGTGCCAGCAGCTTGGGAGGGACTAGCGGGGGCCCGAAGGAGACCCAGTACTTC,CASSLGGTSGGPKETQYF
TRBD2,TRBJ2-2,NA,TRBV28,TGTGCCAGCAGTTTGAGCGGGAGCCGGACCGGGGAGCTGTTTTTT,CASSLSGSRTGELFF
TRBD2,TRBJ2-2,NA,TRBV19,TGTGCCAGTGCTGCGGGGGGAACCGGGGAGCTGTTTTTT,CASAAGGTGELFF
TRBD2,TRBJ2-1,once,TRBV5-1,TGCGCCAGCAGATTACTAGCGGACAATGAGCAGTTCTTC,CASRLLADNEQFF
NA,TRBJ1-4,NA,TRBV4-2,TGTGCCAGCAGCCAAGATCACACCTCCCAAAAACTGTTTTTT,CASSQDHTSQKLFF
NA,TRBJ1-2,once,TRBV19,TGTGCCAGTAGTCCGAGGACAGACATCTATGGCTACACCTTC,CASSPRTDIYGYTF
TRBD2,TRBJ2-7,NA,TRBV18,TGTGCCAGCTCACCGGGAAATTTAGCGGGACCGAGCTCCTACGAGCAGTACTTC,CASSPGNLAGPSSYEQYF
NA,TRBJ1-2,NA,TRBV19,TGTGCCAGTATCGAAGGACAGCAGAACTATGGCTACACCTTC,CASIEGQQNYGYTF
NA,TRBJ1-6,NA,TRBV30,TGTGCCTGGAGTGGGGCTCCCCCAGGGATTTCACCCCTCCACTTT,CAWSGAPPGISPLHF
TRBD2,TRBJ2-1,NA,TRBV5-1,TGCGCCAGCAGCGGGACTAGCGGGGCCACGTACAATGAGCAGTTCTTC,CASSGTSGATYNEQFF
NA,TRBJ2-7,once,TRBV6-5,TGTGCCAGCAGTCCCACAGGTAGCGGTCCTTACGAGCAGTACTTC,CASSPTGSGPYEQYF
TRBD1,TRBJ2-7,NA,TRBV10-3,TGTGCCATCAGTGAGGTAACCGGGGACAGGGGGTTCTACGAGCAGTACTTC,CAISEVTGDRGFYEQYF
NA,TRBJ2-5,NA,TRBV2,TGTGCCAGCAGCCAAGACTCCCCTAAACGAGAGACCCAGTACTTC,CASSQDSPKRETQYF
NA,TRBJ2-1,few,TRBV19,TGTGCCAGTAAACCACTAGCCCTTAACGGGAATGAGCAGTTCTTC,CASKPLALNGNEQFF
NA,TRBJ1-3,NA,TRBV5-1,TGCGCCAGCAGCTTGGCCCCCAGGGCCGGAAACACCATATATTTT,CASSLAPRAGNTIYF
NA,TRBJ2-3,NA,TRBV5-1,TGCGCCAGCAGCTTGGGGGCAGGGAATGCAGATACGCAGTATTTT,CASSLGAGNADTQYF
TRBD1,TRBJ2-2,once,TRBV2,TGTGCCAGCAAACCGACAGGGGGCATCGGGGAGCTGTTTTTT,CASKPTGGIGELFF
TRBD1,TRBJ2-6,NA,TRBV28,TGTGCCAGCAGCCCTCGGGACAGGGCACTCGGGGCCAACGTCCTGACTTTC,CASSPRDRALGANVLTF
TRBD1,TRBJ2-7,NA,TRBV5-8,TGTGCCAGCAGCTTGTGGCAGGGGGCGAGCGAGCAGTACTTC,CASSLWQGASEQYF
NA,TRBJ1-1,NA,TRBV18,TGTGCCAGCTCCCCTTCGGGGGGCAACACTGAAGCTTTCTTT,CASSPSGGNTEAFF